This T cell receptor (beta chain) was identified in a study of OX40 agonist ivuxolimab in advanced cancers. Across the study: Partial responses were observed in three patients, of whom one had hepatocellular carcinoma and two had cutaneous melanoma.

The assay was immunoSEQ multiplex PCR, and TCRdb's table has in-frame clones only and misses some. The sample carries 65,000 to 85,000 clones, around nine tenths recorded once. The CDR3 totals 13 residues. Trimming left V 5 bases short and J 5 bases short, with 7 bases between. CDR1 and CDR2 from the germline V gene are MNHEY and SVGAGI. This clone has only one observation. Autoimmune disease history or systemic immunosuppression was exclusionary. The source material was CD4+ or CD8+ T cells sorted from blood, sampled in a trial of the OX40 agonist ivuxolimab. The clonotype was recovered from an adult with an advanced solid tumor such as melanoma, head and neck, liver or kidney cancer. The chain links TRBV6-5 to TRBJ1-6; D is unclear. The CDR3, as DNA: TGTGCCAGCAGTCGACAAAATAATTCACCCCTCCACTTT. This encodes CASSRQNNSPLHF.